This TCR beta chain derives from a study of CD8 T cells in ankylosing spondylitis. Study findings and constraints: Researchers reportedly found disease-linked clones significantly enriched in matched ankylosing spondylitis synovial fluid. Relatively scarce in peripheral blood, disease-linked clones were CD8+. Among TCR beta sequences, a motif of roughly 8 highly homologous variants appeared characteristic of ankylosing spondylitis blood.

The TCR beta libraries were generated through quantitative 5'-RACE incorporating molecular barcodes. Each CDR3 protein is one row after TCRdb ran MiXCR on the 5' RACE reads. This sample has fewer than 500,000 distinct CDR3 sequences, with roughly a quarter found just once. This clonotype showed up just a few times. Its specificity is unknown. This TCR was recovered from a male donor with ankylosing spondylitis. Sequencing was done on a sample of blood, either unsorted or a sorted T cell fraction (not recorded which).

CDR3 sequence reads: CASSHRVWMNTEAFF. The CDR3 coding sequence is TGTGCCAGCAGCCACCGGGTATGGATGAACACTGAAGCTTTCTTT. The chain carries TRBV3-1 and TRBJ1-1, with unresolved D. The CDR3 extends over 15 amino acids. V was pared by 3 bases and J by 0 bases, with 11 bases between. Per the germline V gene, CDR1 is LGHDT and CDR2 is YNNKEL (reference sequence).